Each of the 18 T cell receptor beta chains below was sequenced from the same sample in a study of CD8 T cells in Susac syndrome. Random hexamers were used to reverse transcribe an amount of roughly 0.5 to 1 ug RNA. One entry per CDR3 protein, called by TCRdb with MiXCR from the immunoSEQ multiplex PCR reads. The table shows roughly 200,000 distinct CDR3 sequences, with approximately 95% occurring only once. The sequencing sample was made of CD4+ T cells from PBMCs. The origin of the receptors is a human donor with multiple sclerosis.

J is TRBJ2-7 and V is TRBV28; D is perhaps TRBD1 (6 bases). Trimming took 8 bases from V and 1 from J, leaving 9 bases between them. CDR1 MDHEN and CDR2 SYDVKM come from the germline V gene. The CDR3 is made up of 12 amino acids. CDR3 protein: CASGGASYEQYV. The CDR3 nucleotides are TGTGCCAGCGGGGGCGCGTCCTACGAGCAGTACGTC.

The chain couples TRBV7-2 to TRBJ2-1; TRBD2 matches at 13 bases. This CDR3 has 19 residues. Losses at the gene ends were 5 bases for V and 0 bases for J; bases not matched to a gene: 10. CDR1 and CDR2 (germline): SGHTA, FQGNSA. CDR3 in DNA: TGTGCCAGCAGCCTCCGACTAGCGGGGGGCTTGAGCTCCTACAATGAGCAGTTCTTC. This sequence encodes CASSLRLAGGLSSYNEQFF.

The chain recombines TRBV30 with TRBJ1-6, with D unresolved. CDR3 length: 11 residues. From germline, CDR1 is GTSNPN and CDR2 SVGIG (reference sequence). V lost 1 base and J lost 10, with 5 bases in between. The CDR3 sequence: CAWSAHSPLHF. The CDR3 DNA reads as TGTGCCTGGAGTGCTCACTCACCCCTCCACTTT.

This chain's CDR3 is CSARSENQETQYF. Here the CDR3 DNA reads TGCAGTGCTAGATCCGAAAACCAAGAGACCCAGTACTTC. The chain links TRBV20-1 to TRBJ2-5, with D unclear. The CDR3 sequence is 13 residues long. Trimming stripped 2 bases from V and 0 bases from J, with 7 bases between. Germline V gene sequence: CDR1 DFQATT, CDR2 SNEGSKA (reference sequence).

The chain combines TRBV29-1 with TRBJ1-1; D is ambiguous. This CDR3 region has 10 residues. Germline CDR1 SQVTM, CDR2 ANQGSEA. Trimming took off 4 bases at V and 11 bases at J, with 11 bases between the two ends. The CDR3 coding sequence is TGCAGCGTTGGTCAGGCTGGGGCTTTCTTT. Its protein is CSVGQAGAFF. Variable domain in full (rest from reference TRBV29-1 and TRBJ1-1): SAVISQKPSRDICQRGTSLTIQCQVDSQVTMMFWYRQQPGQSLTLIATANQGSEATYESGFVIDKFPISRPNLTFSTLTVSNMSPEDSSIYLCSVGQAGAFFGQGTRLTVV.

The chain has TRBV7-2 and TRBJ2-5; 8 nucleotides align to TRBD2. Germline values: CDR1 SGHTA, CDR2 FQGNSA. J lost 5 bases, V lost 1 base, and 3 bases had no gene match. This CDR3 spans 14 amino acids. CDR3 coding DNA: TGTGCCAGCAGCTTAGGTCGACTAGCGGAGACCCAGTACTTC. It encodes CASSLGRLAETQYF.

This chain connects TRBV5-1 to TRBJ2-2; D is possibly TRBD2 (6 bases). V lost 0 bases and J lost 6, with 9 bases in between. Germline loops: CDR1 SGHRS, CDR2 YFSETQ. The CDR3 runs 14 residues. CDR3 in amino acids: CASSLDGGPGELFF. CDR3 nucleotide sequence: TGCGCCAGCAGCTTGGACGGGGGACCCGGGGAGCTGTTTTTT.

This chain joins TRBV25-1 and TRBJ2-2; D remains ambiguous. CDR3 size: 16 residues. The V gene's germline CDR1 is MGHDK and CDR2 SYGVNS. V lost 1 base to trimming and J lost 0 bases, with 9 bases between them. CDR3 sequence: CASSELGSSNTGELFF. CDR3 coding DNA: TGTGCCAGCAGTGAATTGGGCAGCTCGAACACCGGGGAGCTGTTTTTT.

CDR3 nucleotides: TGCAGCGTTGAAGATAGGGCGGGGGGGCCTTACGAGCAGTACTTC. Amino acids: CSVEDRAGGPYEQYF. The gene calls are TRBV29-1 and TRBJ2-7, with 9 positions matching TRBD2. Germline CDR1 reads SQVTM; CDR2 reads ANQGSEA. The CDR3 totals 15 residues. Losses at the gene ends were 0 bases for V and 4 bases for J; bases not matched to a gene: 7.

CDR3 DNA: TGCAGCGCCCGGGACAGCAACTATGGCTACACCTTC. As protein: CSARDSNYGYTF. The rearrangement joins TRBV29-1 to TRBJ1-2; 7 bases line up with TRBD1. The CDR3 is 12 residues long. Looked up from germline, CDR1 is SQVTM and CDR2 is ANQGSEA. The ends lost 7 bases at V and 2 bases at J; junction bases unmatched: 4.

The chain combines TRBV29-1 with TRBJ1-5; the D gene is possibly TRBD1 (5 bases). V was clipped by 6 bases and J by 7 bases, with 19 bases between them. Germline lookup yields CDR1 SQVTM and CDR2 ANQGSEA. The length of the CDR3 is 14 residues. The CDR3 protein is CSVAAGGFGQPQHF. In DNA form, the CDR3 reads TGCAGCGTCGCCGCGGGGGGGTTTGGCCAGCCCCAGCATTTT.

The chain has TRBV27 and TRBJ2-7; tentatively, D is TRBD1 (6 bases). The length of the CDR3 is 13 residues. The germline V gene encodes CDR1 MNHEY and CDR2 SMNVEV (reference sequence). Trimming stripped 7 bases from V and 5 bases from J, with 15 bases between. CDR3 loop: CASITQGWNEQYF. CDR3 in DNA: TGTGCCAGCATTACACAGGGTTGGAACGAGCAGTACTTC.

V is TRBV12-3 or TRBV12-4 and J is TRBJ2-7; 9 nucleotides line up with TRBD2. The CDR3 length is 12 residues. V shed 7 bases, J shed 5 bases, and the junction held 3 bases outside the gene matches. DNA of the CDR3: TGTGCCAGCAAGGCTAGCGGGAACGAGCAGTACTTC. It codes for CASKASGNEQYF.

This clonotype came up once. This chain connects TRBV14 to TRBJ1-6; D uncertain. Germline values: CDR1 SGHDN, CDR2 FVKESK. The V gene lost 0 bases and the J gene lost 11 bases, with 11 bases spanning the gap. The CDR3 spans 14 residues. CDR3 DNA: TGTGCCAGCAGCCAAGAAACGACCTCGACACCCCTCCACTTT. It encodes CASSQETTSTPLHF.

The gene calls are TRBV9 and TRBJ1-2; D unresolved. Germline CDR1 and CDR2: SGDLS and YYNGEE. The CDR3 extends over 14 amino acids. The germline V and J ends were trimmed by 0 bases and 2 bases, with 8 bases remaining between them. The CDR3 sequence is CASSVDGNNYGYTF. The CDR3 DNA reads TGTGCCAGCAGCGTAGACGGGAACAACTATGGCTACACCTTC.

The chain recombines TRBV4-1 with TRBJ1-2, with D hard to call. The CDR3 extends over 14 amino acids. CDR1 and CDR2 (germline): MGHRA, YSYEKL. V was shortened by 2 bases and J by 2 bases, with 9 bases between the two germline ends. This chain's CDR3 is CASSQSPGNYGYTF. The CDR3 nucleotides are TGCGCCAGCAGCCAATCTCCGGGAAACTATGGCTACACCTTC.

The DNA for the CDR3 is TGTGCCAGCAGCGCCAATCCGACAGGGATTGCGGAGACCCAGTACTTC. Protein product: CASSANPTGIAETQYF. This sequence joins TRBV9 and TRBJ2-5; TRBD1 matches at 7 bases. From germline, CDR1 is SGDLS and CDR2 YYNGEE. CDR3 size: 16 residues. Trimming at V came to 3 bases and at J to 5 bases, leaving 13 bases not matched to a gene. The full variable domain, with the rest looked up from reference TRBV9 and TRBJ2-5, is DSGVTQTPKHLITATGQRVTLRCSPRSGDLSVYWYQQSLDQGLQFLIQYYNGEERAKGNILERFSAQQFPDLHSELNLSSLELGDSALYFCASSANPTGIAETQYFGPGTRLLVL.

V and J are TRBV10-3 and TRBJ2-6, with 10 bases matching TRBD1. Germline-derived CDR1 and CDR2 are ENHRY and SYGVKD. Germline trimming cut 10 bases from V and 3 bases from J; bases unmatched to any gene: 9. This CDR3 has 16 residues. This CDR3 is CASEGTGVGGANVLTF. CDR3 DNA sequence: TGTGCCAGCGAGGGGACAGGGGTCGGTGGGGCCAACGTCCTGACTTTC.